This is a list of T cell receptor beta chains from one sample in a study of blood T cell repertoires in COVID-19. Profiled with immunoSEQ multiplex PCR; TCRdb holds only in-frame clones, not every one. This sample has 300,000 to 400,000 clones; roughly 87% occur once, and the top ten carry roughly a tenth. Sequences were obtained from peripheral blood. The receptor set was obtained from a man aged 30 to 45 with COVID-19, enrolled during active disease. Each CDR3 is given with its conserved first and last residue. Each record gives: V gene, J gene, clone size, D gene, CDR3 protein, CDR3 DNA. D genes are given only for firm matches. Clone size is not always given. Where it is, it says once, few, many or a class for expanded clones.

TRBV30	TRBJ2-7	.	.	CAWQQASYEQYF	TGTGCCTGGCAACAGGCCTCCTACGAGCAGTACTTC
TRBV27	TRBJ2-1	.	TRBD2	CASSLLRGGEHEQFF	TGTGCCAGCAGTTTATTACGGGGGGGCGAGCATGAGCAGTTCTTC
TRBV28	TRBJ2-1	.	TRBD2	CASSPLPGTSRNNEQFF	TGTGCCAGCAGTCCCCTACCTGGGACTAGTAGGAACAATGAGCAGTTCTTC
TRBV7-2	TRBJ1-4	.	TRBD1	CASSRGTVNEKLFF	TGTGCCAGCAGCCGCGGGACAGTTAATGAAAAACTGTTTTTT
TRBV11-1	TRBJ2-7	.	.	CASASGQFYEQYF	TGTGCCAGCGCTTCGGGACAATTCTACGAGCAGTACTTC
TRBV18	TRBJ2-3	.	TRBD2	CASSPPGTSGRRDTQYF	TGTGCCAGCTCACCACCCGGGACTAGCGGGAGAAGGGATACGCAGTATTTT
TRBV6-5	TRBJ1-3	.	.	CASKTGSSGNTIYF	TGTGCCAGCAAAACAGGGAGCTCTGGAAACACCATATATTTT
TRBV29-1	TRBJ2-1	.	TRBD1	CSVEVVPRGRNEQFF	TGCAGCGTTGAAGTTGTTCCCAGGGGGCGAAATGAGCAGTTCTTC
TRBV9	TRBJ2-7	.	.	CASSAYYEQYF	TGTGCCAGCAGCGCCTACTACGAGCAGTACTTC
TRBV6-5	TRBJ2-7	few	TRBD1	CASTPGQGNYEQYF	TGTGCCAGCACCCCGGGACAGGGAAACTACGAGCAGTACTTC
TRBV9	TRBJ1-5	.	TRBD1	CASSPGGQGYASNQPQHF	TGTGCCAGCAGCCCCGGGGGACAGGGGTACGCGAGCAATCAGCCCCAGCATTTT
TRBV7-2	TRBJ2-1	.	TRBD2	CASSQTSGRGDEQFF	TGTGCCAGCAGTCAGACTAGCGGGAGAGGAGATGAGCAGTTCTTC
TRBV28	TRBJ2-1	once	TRBD2	CASSLYPGASGYNEQFF	TGTGCCAGCAGTTTATATCCTGGAGCTAGCGGTTACAATGAGCAGTTCTTC
TRBV2	TRBJ2-5	once	.	CASTAGGQQETQYF	TGTGCCAGCACGGCGGGGGGACAGCAAGAGACCCAGTACTTC
TRBV4-3	TRBJ2-3	.	.	CASRQTGEDTQYF	TGCGCCAGCAGGCAGACGGGGGAAGATACGCAGTATTTT
TRBV28	TRBJ1-1	.	.	CASSLGQNTEAFF	TGTGCCAGCAGTTTAGGGCAGAACACTGAAGCTTTCTTT
TRBV28	TRBJ2-3	.	TRBD2	CASSSLQGRLAGALTDTQYF	TGTGCCAGCAGTTCCCTACAGGGTAGACTAGCGGGAGCCCTCACAGATACGCAGTATTTT
TRBV4-3	TRBJ1-2	.	.	CASSQQLRQEAGYTF	TGCGCCAGCAGCCAACAATTGAGACAGGAAGCGGGCTACACCTTC
TRBV4-3	TRBJ1-1	.	TRBD1	CASSQDEGTGFTEAFF	TGCGCCAGCAGCCAAGATGAAGGGACAGGATTTACCGAAGCTTTCTTT
TRBV11-1	TRBJ1-1	.	.	CASSLDRNTEAFF	TGTGCCAGCAGCTTAGACAGGAACACTGAAGCTTTCTTT
TRBV5-6	TRBJ2-7	.	TRBD1	CASSLGQGGFYEQYF	TGTGCCAGCAGCTTGGGACAGGGGGGATTTTACGAGCAGTACTTC
TRBV6-2/TRBV6-3	TRBJ2-3	few	.	CASSFPGEGTDTQYF	TGTGCCAGCAGCTTTCCGGGGGAGGGCACAGATACGCAGTATTTT
TRBV5-6	TRBJ1-2	.	.	CASSLEQFNYGYTF	TGTGCCAGCAGCTTGGAACAGTTTAACTATGGCTACACCTTC
TRBV28	TRBJ2-3	.	TRBD1	CASHFGTGLNTQYF	TGTGCCAGCCACTTCGGGACAGGCCTAAATACGCAGTATTTT
TRBV7-9	TRBJ2-3	.	TRBD1	CASSLAGQGRLDTQYF	TGTGCCAGCAGCTTAGCTGGACAGGGCCGACTAGATACGCAGTATTTT
TRBV27	TRBJ2-3	.	TRBD2	CASKTSRSTDTQYF	TGTGCCAGCAAGACTAGCCGTAGCACAGATACGCAGTATTTT
TRBV7-3	TRBJ1-2	once	TRBD1	CASSLMGTGGAWNGYTF	TGTGCCAGCAGCTTAATGGGGACAGGGGGCGCCTGGAATGGCTACACCTTC
TRBV7-2	TRBJ2-3	once	TRBD2	CASSRSGGGGTDTQYF	TGTGCCAGCAGCCGTAGCGGGGGTGGTGGCACAGATACGCAGTATTTT
TRBV5-1	TRBJ2-7	.	TRBD1	CASSSGQGGYEQYF	TGCGCCAGCAGCTCGGGACAGGGAGGATACGAGCAGTACTTC
TRBV4-1	TRBJ1-2	many	TRBD1	CASSQDGTGPRERFYTF	TGCGCCAGCAGCCAAGACGGGACAGGCCCAAGGGAACGGTTCTACACCTTC
TRBV19	TRBJ1-6	.	.	CASSIGGQHNSPLHF	TGTGCCAGTAGTATCGGTGGGCAGCATAATTCACCCCTCCACTTT
TRBV18	TRBJ2-7	.	.	CASSPGSGSVYEQYF	TGTGCCAGCTCACCAGGATCAGGGTCGGTCTACGAGCAGTACTTC
TRBV5-1	TRBJ1-3	.	TRBD1	CASNPTGDPANTIYF	TGCGCCAGCAATCCGACAGGGGATCCTGCGAACACCATATATTTT
TRBV7-3	TRBJ2-3	.	.	CASSSGEDTQYF	TGTGCCAGCAGCTCAGGGGAAGATACGCAGTATTTT
TRBV11-2	TRBJ2-1	.	.	CASSPGFIGQFF	TGTGCCAGCAGCCCCGGGTTTATCGGGCAGTTCTTC
TRBV6-1	TRBJ2-1	.	TRBD2	CASSEIAGGNNEQFF	TGTGCCAGCAGTGAAATAGCGGGAGGGAACAATGAGCAGTTCTTC
TRBV7-3	TRBJ1-1	.	TRBD1	CASSLGTGSMNTEAFF	TGTGCCAGCAGCTTGGGGACAGGTTCCATGAACACTGAAGCTTTCTTT
TRBV5-6	TRBJ2-7	.	.	CASSLSSQEQYF	TGTGCCAGCAGCTTGTCGTCGCAGGAGCAGTACTTC
TRBV29-1	TRBJ2-7	.	TRBD2	CSVASGGEQYF	TGCAGCGTGGCATCGGGGGGCGAGCAGTACTTC
TRBV5-1	TRBJ2-1	once	TRBD2	CASSFQLAGGLNEQFF	TGCGCCAGCAGCTTCCAACTAGCGGGGGGGTTGAATGAGCAGTTCTTC
TRBV7-6	TRBJ2-5	.	.	CASSLAGALETQYF	TGTGCCAGCAGCTTAGCAGGGGCCCTGGAGACCCAGTACTTC
TRBV28	TRBJ2-7	.	TRBD2	CASRLSGTSGRTGTYEQYF	TGTGCCAGCAGACTTTCCGGGACTAGCGGGAGAACTGGCACCTACGAGCAGTACTTC
TRBV5-1	TRBJ1-2	.	.	CASRARVGANYGYTF	TGCGCCAGCCGGGCCAGGGTTGGAGCTAACTATGGCTACACCTTC
TRBV15	TRBJ1-1	once	TRBD1	CATSRGTGGRGTEAFF	TGTGCCACCAGCAGGGGGACAGGGGGGAGAGGCACTGAAGCTTTCTTT
TRBV7-2	TRBJ1-4	.	.	CASSLDGGGGFGEKLFF	TGTGCCAGCAGCTTAGATGGCGGGGGAGGGTTTGGTGAAAAACTGTTTTTT
TRBV6-2/TRBV6-3	TRBJ1-2	.	TRBD1	CASSYRTGLGYTF	TGTGCCAGCAGTTACCGGACAGGATTAGGCTACACCTTC
TRBV5-1	TRBJ2-1	.	TRBD1	CASSLVGTDYNEQFF	TGCGCCAGCAGCTTGGTTGGGACAGATTACAATGAGCAGTTCTTC
TRBV6-5	TRBJ2-3	.	.	CASSSHYRGDTQYF	TGTGCCAGCAGTTCTCACTACCGAGGAGATACGCAGTATTTT
TRBV19	TRBJ1-5	few	TRBD1	CASSAWTGDNQPQHF	TGTGCCAGTAGTGCCTGGACAGGGGACAATCAGCCCCAGCATTTT
TRBV3-1/TRBV3-2	TRBJ1-6	.	.	CASSHIEGDNSPLHF	TGTGCCAGCAGCCATATAGAAGGGGATAATTCACCCCTCCACTTT
TRBV18	TRBJ2-1	once	.	CASSPPRANEQFF	TGTGCCAGCTCACCACCGAGGGCGAATGAGCAGTTCTTC
TRBV4-2	TRBJ2-1	.	TRBD2	CASSQEGGTSSYNEQFF	TGTGCCAGCAGCCAAGAAGGGGGGACTAGCTCCTACAATGAGCAGTTCTTC
TRBV28	TRBJ1-1	.	.	CASSLRENTEAFF	TGTGCCAGCAGTTTGCGAGAGAACACTGAAGCTTTCTTT
TRBV7-9	TRBJ2-7	.	.	CASSPSRAGEQYF	TGTGCCAGCAGCCCGTCGAGAGCCGGCGAGCAGTACTTC
TRBV4-2	TRBJ2-1	once	.	CASSARTESYNEQFF	TGTGCCAGCAGCGCGCGGACAGAGTCCTACAATGAGCAGTTCTTC
TRBV6-2/TRBV6-3	TRBJ1-1	.	.	CASSPGWGPLEAFF	TGTGCCAGCAGTCCCGGATGGGGGCCCCTTGAAGCTTTCTTT